Each of the 6 T cell receptor beta chains below was sequenced from the same sample in a study of blood T cells in healthy people across ages. Using a J-beta primer mix together with a sample-barcoded 5' primer, a second PCR was run for roughly 7 to 11 cycles. One entry per CDR3 protein, called by TCRdb with MiXCR from the 5' RACE reads. Of 920,000 or so distinct CDR3 sequences in the sample, 45% were seen once. Sequencing used blood. These receptors were collected from a woman in her sixties or seventies in good health.

There are a few counts of this clonotype. V usage is TRBV28 and J usage is TRBJ2-1; D uncertain. Looked up from germline, CDR1 is MDHEN and CDR2 is SYDVKM. The CDR3 has 18 amino acids. Trimming stripped 6 bases from V and 6 bases from J, with 27 bases between. CDR3 coding DNA: TGTGCCAGCAGGTCCCCTTCACCTACCGCGCTCCTACTCAATGAGCAGTTCTTC. This gives the protein CASRSPSPTALLLNEQFF.

This clonotype was observed a handful of times. CDR3: CASSSNRGIQYF. CDR3 DNA: TGTGCCAGCAGCTCCAACAGGGGCATTCAGTACTTC. The rearrangement uses TRBV11-2 and TRBJ2-4; 7 bases are shared with TRBD1. V lost 4 bases to trimming and J lost 9 bases; unmatched junction nucleotides: 3. The V gene's germline CDR1 is SGHAT and CDR2 FQNNGV. The CDR3 is 12 amino acids.

The chain carries TRBV29-1 and TRBJ2-6; D is unresolved. V lost 5 bases to trimming and J lost 0 bases, with 5 bases between them. From germline, CDR1 is SQVTM and CDR2 ANQGSEA. This CDR3 comprises 13 residues. CDR3 protein: CSVHNSGANVLTF. The CDR3 DNA is TGCAGCGTTCACAACTCTGGGGCCAACGTCCTGACTTTC.

The chain is built from TRBV20-1 and TRBJ2-7; 11 bases align to TRBD2. Trimming at V came to 0 bases and at J to 2 bases, leaving 3 bases not matched to a gene. The germline V gene has CDR1 DFQATT and CDR2 SNEGSKA (reference sequence). The CDR3 is made up of 15 amino acids. The CDR3 sequence: CSARDLLAGAYEQYF. CDR3 DNA sequence: TGCAGTGCTAGAGACCTACTAGCGGGGGCCTACGAGCAGTACTTC.

The sample holds a few counts of this clonotype. The chain employs TRBV20-1 and TRBJ1-1; D not certain. Trimming removed 2 bases at V and 1 base at J, with 11 bases between. Germline lookup yields CDR1 DFQATT and CDR2 SNEGSKA (reference sequence). CDR3 length: 14 residues. The CDR3 nucleotides read TGCAGTGCTAGATCGCCCCTAGAGAACACTGAAGCTTTCTTT. Translating gives CSARSPLENTEAFF.

This clonotype was observed a handful of times. The rearrangement links TRBV12-3 or TRBV12-4 to TRBJ2-5, with D maybe TRBD1 (7 bases). This CDR3 has 12 residues. With 5 bases removed from V and 11 bases from J, the gap between germline ends came to 15 bases. As DNA, the CDR3 is TGTGCCAGCAGTACTCAGGGGGGAGAGCAGTACTTC. Translation: CASSTQGGEQYF.